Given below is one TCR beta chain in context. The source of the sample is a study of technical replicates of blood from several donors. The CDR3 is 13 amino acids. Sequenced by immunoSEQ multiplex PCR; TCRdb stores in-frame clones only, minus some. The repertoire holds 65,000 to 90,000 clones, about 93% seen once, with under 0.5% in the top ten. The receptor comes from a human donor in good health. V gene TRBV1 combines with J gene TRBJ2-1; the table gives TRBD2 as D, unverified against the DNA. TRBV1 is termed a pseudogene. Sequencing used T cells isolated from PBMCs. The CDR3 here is CTSISGDYNEQFF. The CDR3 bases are TGCACCAGCATCAGCGGGGATTACAATGAGCAGTTCTTC.